Listed here is a single T cell receptor beta chain. Its specificity is unknown. With a J-beta primer mix and a sample-barcoded 5' primer, a second PCR ran about 6 to 11 cycles. TCRdb reprocessed the 5' RACE reads with MiXCR, giving one entry per CDR3 protein. The sample includes some 750,000 distinct CDR3 sequences, 20% to 25% seen only once; the top ten take around 21%. This sample was taken from a study of blood T cells in healthy people across ages. Study conclusions and caveats: Naive T cell percentage strongly correlated with TCR beta diversity.

The germline gives CDR1 MNHEY, CDR2 SMNVEV (reference sequence). V was trimmed by 2 bases and J by 7 bases, leaving 14 bases between them. The CDR3 has 14 residues. This sequence was found in a man between 65 and 85 years old in good health. This chain links TRBV27 with TRBJ2-5; D is perhaps TRBD1 (5 bases). Sample: blood. The CDR3 loop is CASSLGAQRGTQYF. In DNA, the CDR3 is TGTGCCAGCAGTTTAGGGGCACAAAGGGGGACCCAGTACTTC.